This TCR beta chain is from a study of cytomegalovirus exposure and HLA in healthy donors. As for the study in general: Early release data held 85 million or so unique TCRs from HLA-typed donors. Findings and caveats of the study: The dataset shows that most TCR sequences were rare, while some public TCRs occurred in many donors. HLA alleles showed associations with 16,951 TCR beta sequences in a later analysis, at a 0.05 false discovery rate. The study put around 180 TCR beta chains on its list as cytomegalovirus-associated.

This clone was recorded only once. The antigen is unknown. PCR employed 60 Vbeta and 13 Jbeta primers. Data came from immunoSEQ multiplex PCR; TCRdb stores just in-frame clones and leaves some out. The table includes about 150,000 clones, about three quarters detected once. The V gene lost 3 bases and the J gene lost 8 bases, with 17 bases spanning the gap. The CDR3 sequence is 15 residues long. Germline CDR1 reads SGDLS; CDR2 reads YYNGEE. This TCR was sampled from a male donor in good health and CMV-seronegative. The sequenced material came from PBMCs. The chain carries TRBV9 and TRBJ1-4; D is unresolved. The CDR3 loop is CASSGAQRTFEKLFF. As DNA, the CDR3 is TGTGCCAGCAGCGGGGCACAGCGGACTTTCGAAAAACTGTTTTTT.